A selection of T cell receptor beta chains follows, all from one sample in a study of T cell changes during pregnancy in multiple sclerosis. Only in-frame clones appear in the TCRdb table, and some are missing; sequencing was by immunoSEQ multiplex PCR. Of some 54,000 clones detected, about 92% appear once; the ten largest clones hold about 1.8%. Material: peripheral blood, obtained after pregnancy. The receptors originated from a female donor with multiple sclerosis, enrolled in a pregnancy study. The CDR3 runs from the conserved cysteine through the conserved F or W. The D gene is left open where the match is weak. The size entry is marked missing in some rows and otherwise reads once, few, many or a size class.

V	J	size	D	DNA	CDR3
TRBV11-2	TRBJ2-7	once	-	TGTGCCAGCAGCTTTGAGGGTCAGTTGGTTTACGAGCAGTACTTC	CASSFEGQLVYEQYF
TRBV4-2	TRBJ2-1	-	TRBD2	TGTGCCAGCAGCCCCCGTGGGCTAGCGGGAGTTGGTCCCCACAATGAGCAGTTCTTC	CASSPRGLAGVGPHNEQFF
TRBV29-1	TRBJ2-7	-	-	TGCAGCGTTGAAGATGGGTCGAGGCGGGGAAACTCCTACGAGCAGTACTTC	CSVEDGSRRGNSYEQYF
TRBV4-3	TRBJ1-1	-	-	TGCGCCAGCAGCCAAGATTCCCAGGGCTTTCTAGAAGAAGCTTTCTTT	CASSQDSQGFLEEAFF
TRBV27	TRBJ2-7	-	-	TGTGCCAGCAGCTCCCGGTCCTCCTACGAGCAGTACTTC	CASSSRSSYEQYF
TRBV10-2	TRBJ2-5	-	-	TGCGCCAGCACCCCGGGGTGGGAAGAGACCCAGTACTTC	CASTPGWEETQYF
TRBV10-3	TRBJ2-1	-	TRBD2	TGTGCCATCAGTGGGGGACTAGCGGTGGATGAGCAGTTCTTC	CAISGGLAVDEQFF
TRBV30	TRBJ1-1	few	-	TGTGCCTGGACAGGTAACATGAACACTGAAGCTTTCTTT	CAWTGNMNTEAFF
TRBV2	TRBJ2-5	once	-	TGTGCCAGCATCGGGGTGGACTTACACCATCAAGAGACCCAGTACTTC	CASIGVDLHHQETQYF
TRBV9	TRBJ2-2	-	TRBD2	TGTGCCAGCAGCGCCCCGATGGGGACTAGCGGAGTCACCGGGGAGCTGTTTTTT	CASSAPMGTSGVTGELFF
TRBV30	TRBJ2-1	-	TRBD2	TGTGCCTGGAGTGCAAATTTAGCGGGATCTGAGCAGTTCTTC	CAWSANLAGSEQFF
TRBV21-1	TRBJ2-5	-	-	TGTGCCAGCAGCAAAGACAAAGTGCGGCACAGCGAGGGCCAAGAGACCCAGTACTTC	CASSKDKVRHSEGQETQYF
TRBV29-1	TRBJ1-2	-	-	TGCAGCGTTGAAGAGGGAGCGGGGGGCTTATGGGATTATGGCTACACCTTC	CSVEEGAGGLWDYGYTF
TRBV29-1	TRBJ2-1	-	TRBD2	TGCAGCGTTGGCGGACTAGCGGGAGGAAGATATGAGCAGTTCTTC	CSVGGLAGGRYEQFF
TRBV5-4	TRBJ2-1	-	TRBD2	TGTGCCAGCAGCGGAGGACTAGCGGGATTCGATGAGCAGTTCTTC	CASSGGLAGFDEQFF
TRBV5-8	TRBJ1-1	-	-	TGTGCCAGCAGCCACCGAGGAAGCCGGAGAATGAACACTGAAGCTTTCTTT	CASSHRGSRRMNTEAFF
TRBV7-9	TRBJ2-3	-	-	TGTGCCAGCAGCTTTTTATTTTCGCGGGACCAAGGCACAGATACGCAGTATTTT	CASSFLFSRDQGTDTQYF
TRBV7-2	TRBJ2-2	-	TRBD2	TGTGCCAGCAGCGCCCAACCGGGACTAGGCGGTCCCGGGGAGCTGTTTTTT	CASSAQPGLGGPGELFF
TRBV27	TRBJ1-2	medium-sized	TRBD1	TGTGCCAGCAGCCCCGCAGGAGGGGGCAGCCACTATGGCTACACCTTC	CASSPAGGGSHYGYTF
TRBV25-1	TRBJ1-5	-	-	TGTGCCAGCAGTGAACACGGGGGCAATCAGCCCCAGCATTTT	CASSEHGGNQPQHF
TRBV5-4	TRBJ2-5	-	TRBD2	TGTGCCAGCAGCGTCAGAAGAGCGGGAGGAGAGACCCAGTACTTC	CASSVRRAGGETQYF